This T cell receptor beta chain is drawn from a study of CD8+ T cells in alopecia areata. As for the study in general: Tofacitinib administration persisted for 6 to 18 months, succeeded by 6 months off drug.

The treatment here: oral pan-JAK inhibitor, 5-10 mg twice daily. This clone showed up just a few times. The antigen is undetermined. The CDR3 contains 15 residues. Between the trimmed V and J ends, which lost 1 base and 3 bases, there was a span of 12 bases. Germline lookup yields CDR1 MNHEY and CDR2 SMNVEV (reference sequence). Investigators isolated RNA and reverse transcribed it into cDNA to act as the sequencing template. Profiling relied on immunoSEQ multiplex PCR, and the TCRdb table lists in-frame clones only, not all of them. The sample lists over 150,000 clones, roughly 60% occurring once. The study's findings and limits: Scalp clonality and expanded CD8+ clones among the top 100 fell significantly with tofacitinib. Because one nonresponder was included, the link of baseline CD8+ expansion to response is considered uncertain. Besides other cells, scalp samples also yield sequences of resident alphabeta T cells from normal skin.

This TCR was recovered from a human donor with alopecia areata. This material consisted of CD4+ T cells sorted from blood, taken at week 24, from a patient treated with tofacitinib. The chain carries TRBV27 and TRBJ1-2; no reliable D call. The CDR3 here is CASSLFGVSDYGYTF. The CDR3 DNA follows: TGTGCCAGCAGTTTATTTGGGGTTTCGGACTATGGCTACACCTTC.